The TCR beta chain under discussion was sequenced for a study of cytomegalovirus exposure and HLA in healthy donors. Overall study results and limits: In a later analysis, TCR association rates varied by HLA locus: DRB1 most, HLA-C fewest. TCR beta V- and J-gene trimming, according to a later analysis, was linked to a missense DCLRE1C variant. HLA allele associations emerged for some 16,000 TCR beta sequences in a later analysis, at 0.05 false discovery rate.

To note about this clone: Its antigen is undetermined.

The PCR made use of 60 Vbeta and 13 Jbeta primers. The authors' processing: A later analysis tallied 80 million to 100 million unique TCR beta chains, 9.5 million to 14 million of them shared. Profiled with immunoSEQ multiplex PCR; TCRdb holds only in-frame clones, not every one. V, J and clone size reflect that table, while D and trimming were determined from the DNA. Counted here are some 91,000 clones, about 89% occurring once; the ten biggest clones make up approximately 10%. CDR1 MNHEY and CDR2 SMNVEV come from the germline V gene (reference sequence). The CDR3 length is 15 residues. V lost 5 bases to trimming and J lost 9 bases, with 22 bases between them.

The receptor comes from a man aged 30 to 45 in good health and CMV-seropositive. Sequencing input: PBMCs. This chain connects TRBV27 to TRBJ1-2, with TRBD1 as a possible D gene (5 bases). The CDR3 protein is CASSTLGGATQRYTF. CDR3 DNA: TGTGCCAGCAGTACGTTGGGGGGTGCGACCCAACGCTACACCTTC.